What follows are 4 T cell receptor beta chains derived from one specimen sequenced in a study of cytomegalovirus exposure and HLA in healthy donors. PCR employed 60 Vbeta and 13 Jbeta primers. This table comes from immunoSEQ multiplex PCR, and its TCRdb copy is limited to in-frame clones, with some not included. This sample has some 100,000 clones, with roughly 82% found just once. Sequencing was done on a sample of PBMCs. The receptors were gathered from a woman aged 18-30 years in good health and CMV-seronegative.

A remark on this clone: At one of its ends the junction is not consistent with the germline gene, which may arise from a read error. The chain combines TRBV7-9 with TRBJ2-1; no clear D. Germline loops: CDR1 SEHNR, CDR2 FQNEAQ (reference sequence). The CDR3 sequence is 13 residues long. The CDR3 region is CSSSYSFVDEQFF. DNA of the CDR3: TGTTCCAGCAGCTATAGTTTTGTCGATGAGCAGTTCTTC.

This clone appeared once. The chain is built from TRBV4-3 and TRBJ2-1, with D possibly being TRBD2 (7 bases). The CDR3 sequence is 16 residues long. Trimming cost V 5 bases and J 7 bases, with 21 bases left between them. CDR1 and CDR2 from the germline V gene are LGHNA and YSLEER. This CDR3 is CASSWTRGGRLNEQFF. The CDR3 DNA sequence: TGCGCCAGCAGCTGGACGAGGGGGGGACGTTTAAATGAGCAGTTCTTC.

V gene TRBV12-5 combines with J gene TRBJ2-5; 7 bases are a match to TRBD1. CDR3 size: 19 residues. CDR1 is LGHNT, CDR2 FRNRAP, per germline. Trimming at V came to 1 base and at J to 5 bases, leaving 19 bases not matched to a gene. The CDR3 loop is CASGLATKKTTGSVETQYF. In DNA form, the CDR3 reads TGTGCTAGTGGTTTGGCAACCAAGAAAACGACAGGGTCAGTTGAGACCCAGTACTTC.

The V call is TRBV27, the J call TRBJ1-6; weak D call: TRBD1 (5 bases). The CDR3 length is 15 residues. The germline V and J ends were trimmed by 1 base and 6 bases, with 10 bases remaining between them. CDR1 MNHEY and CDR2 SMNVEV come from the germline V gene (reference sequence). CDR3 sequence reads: CASSLWGPANSPLHF. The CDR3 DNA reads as TGTGCCAGCAGTTTATGGGGCCCAGCTAATTCACCCCTCCACTTT.